The clone carrying this T cell receptor (beta chain) was counted between two and nine times. A single base separates this from a much larger clone, so it may be a read error. The library attached unique molecular identifiers to individual cDNA molecules. TCRdb ran MiXCR on the RACE reads and lists one entry per CDR3 protein. Of more than 80,000 distinct CDR3 sequences listed, approximately 11% were seen once; the top ten hold roughly 3.7%. The data derive from a study of human T cells and chemical hapten exposure. Background on the study: Among samples, TCR yields varied mainly because of small differences in pooled library volume.

Time point meaning: patch test 3, about 24 weeks after DPC sensitization. Treatment specified: therapeutic diphenylcyclopropenone sensitization with weekly scalp DPC. Trimming removed 6 bases at V and 0 bases at J, with 12 bases between. The germline V gene encodes CDR1 MNHEY and CDR2 SMNVEV (reference sequence). The CDR3 extends over 15 amino acids. The TCR comes from a woman in her 50s with alopecia areata. Some clones in this sample may be carry-over from other donors' samples. The input for sequencing was whole blood, taken in connection with sensitization to the hapten diphenylcyclopropenone (DPC). V is TRBV27 and J is TRBJ1-5; D might be TRBD1 (5 bases). The DNA of the CDR3 is TGTGCCAGCAGGCAGACAGCCTATAGCAATCAGCCCCAGCATTTT. It yields the protein CASRQTAYSNQPQHF.